This T cell receptor (beta chain) was sequenced for a study of blood T cells in healthy people across ages. The people who gave samples were healthy Caucasians from Russia, aged about 6 to 100. Study-level points and caveats: The long-lived group displayed more naive CD4+ cells, plus higher diversity, than the aged donors did. Expanded clonotype changes were possibly confounded by unknown donor CMV status.

A sample-barcoded 5' primer and a J-beta primer mix were used in a second PCR of roughly 7 to 12 cycles. TCRdb reprocessed the 5' RACE reads with MiXCR, giving one entry per CDR3 protein. The top ten clones hold 2.1% of a sample with about 2 million distinct CDR3 sequences, 49% of them seen once. Regarding this clonotype: Its specificity is not known.

This receptor was identified in a woman in her 40s in good health. Sequenced: blood.

The CDR3 spells CATSRGDNEQYF. In DNA, the CDR3 is TGTGCCACCAGCAGAGGGGACAATGAGCAGTACTTC. This chain connects TRBV15 to TRBJ2-5; TRBD1 might be the D (6 bases). The germline gives CDR1 LNHNV, CDR2 YYDKDF (reference sequence). The ends were cut back, 1 base at V and 11 bases at J, with 11 bases in the middle. CDR3 length: 12 amino acids. The full variable domain, rest sourced from reference TRBV15 and TRBJ2-5, is DAMVIQNPRYQVTQFGKPVTLSCSQTLNHNVMYWYQQKSSQAPKLLFHYYDKDFNNEADTPDNFQSRRPNTSFCFLDIRSPGLGDTAMYLCATSRGDNEQYFGPGTRLLVL.